These 7 T cell receptor beta chains share one sample of origin, sequenced in a study of long-term antiretroviral therapy in people with HIV. Running of the v3.0 immunoSEQ assay took place at survey level. Measured with immunoSEQ multiplex PCR; TCRdb has only the in-frame clones, and not every one. The table has some 20,000 clones, roughly 80% seen once. Specimen: unsorted PBMCs, collected about 6.1 years after starting antiretroviral therapy. The receptors come from a man aged 25-45 years with HIV.

V gene TRBV7-3 combines with J gene TRBJ2-1; the D gene is possibly TRBD1 (5 bases). The CDR3 runs to 14 residues. Trimming stripped 5 bases from V and 2 bases from J, with 10 bases between. The germline V gene encodes CDR1 SGHTA and CDR2 FQGTGA. As DNA, the CDR3 is TGTGCCAGCAGCCCCTCAGGGACCTACAATGAGCAGTTCTTC. Translation: CASSPSGTYNEQFF.

J is TRBJ1-4 and V is TRBV28; 8 bases are a match to TRBD1. With V trimmed by 5 bases and J by 7 bases, 6 bases remained unmatched. The germline V gene has CDR1 MDHEN and CDR2 SYDVKM. This CDR3 contains 14 residues. CDR3 DNA sequence: TGTGCCAGCAGTGACAGGGGCGGGATTGAAAAACTGTTTTTT. Amino acid sequence: CASSDRGGIEKLFF. Together with reference TRBV28 and TRBJ1-4, the CDR3 gives the full variable domain: DVKVTQSSRYLVKRTGEKVFLECVQDMDHENMFWYRQDPGLGLRLIYFSYDVKMKEKGDIPEGYSVSREKKERFSLILESASTNQTSMYLCASSDRGGIEKLFFGSGTQLSVL.

The CDR3 nucleotides read TGTGCCAGCACCCCCGGGACAATTGGTAGCACTTACGAGCAGTACTTC. Encoded protein: CASTPGTIGSTYEQYF. This chain uses TRBV2 with TRBJ2-7; the D gene is possibly TRBD1 (6 bases). The V gene's germline CDR1 is SNHLY and CDR2 FYNNEI. V lost 7 bases to trimming and J lost 4 bases, with 23 bases between them. This CDR3 is built from 16 residues.

The count of this clone is one. The chain carries TRBV4-1 and TRBJ1-6; D not resolved. This CDR3 contains 15 residues. The ends were cut back, 2 bases at V and 9 bases at J, with 14 bases in the middle. Germline lookup yields CDR1 MGHRA and CDR2 YSYEKL. For the CDR3, the DNA is TGCGCCAGCAGCCAACCGCGGGGAGGAATTTCACCCCTCCACTTT. It yields the protein CASSQPRGGISPLHF.

The chain employs TRBV5-1 and TRBJ2-7, with unresolved D. Trimming stripped 0 bases from V and 3 bases from J, with 7 bases between. This CDR3 has 13 amino acids. CDR1 is SGHRS and CDR2 is YFSETQ in the germline V gene. CDR3 coding DNA: TGCGCCAGCAGCTTGGAATCTTTCTACGAGCAGTACTTC. The encoded protein is CASSLESFYEQYF.

V and J are TRBV2 and TRBJ2-1, with D tentatively TRBD1 (6 bases). The V gene's germline CDR1 is SNHLY and CDR2 FYNNEI. V dropped 5 bases and J dropped 9 bases, with 17 bases sitting between them. This CDR3 spans 14 amino acids. The CDR3 nucleotides are TGTGCCAGCAGTTATCAGACAGGTACTCGTGAGCAGTTCTTC. Translating gives CASSYQTGTREQFF.

The rearrangement joins TRBV4-3 to TRBJ1-4; D unresolved. Germline lookup yields CDR1 LGHNA and CDR2 YSLEER. CDR3 length equals 17 residues. Trimming cost V 0 bases and J 2 bases, with 13 bases left between them. CDR3 nucleotides: TGCGCCAGCAGCCAAGATCTGCCCGGAGGGACTAATGAAAAACTGTTTTTT. Translated: CASSQDLPGGTNEKLFF.